The present entry profiles one T cell receptor beta chain with its context. The sample belongs to a study of OX40 agonist ivuxolimab in advanced cancers. Study-wide context: Allowance was made for prior anti-PD-1, anti-PD-L1 or anti-CTLA-4 therapy, and roughly 39% had some. Partial response was recorded in three patients: one hepatocellular carcinoma and two cutaneous melanoma cases.

Data came from immunoSEQ multiplex PCR; TCRdb stores just in-frame clones and leaves some out. Altogether fewer than 45,000 clones are present, roughly 90% being singletons, with the ten largest covering less than 0.7%. If patients had autoimmune disease history or systemic immunosuppression, they were excluded. CDR1 and CDR2 (germline): SGHKS, YYEKEE (reference sequence). The CDR3 is 15 residues long. V shed 3 bases and J 0 bases; nucleotides not matched to a gene: 5. This rearrangement joins TRBV5-5 to TRBJ1-2; 7 positions match TRBD1. The sample here was CD4+ or CD8+ T cells sorted from blood, taken in a trial of the OX40 agonist ivuxolimab. The sequence was collected from an adult with an advanced solid tumor such as melanoma, head and neck, liver or kidney cancer. Written as DNA, the CDR3 is TGTGCCAGCAGCTCCACAGGGGCCGCTAACTATGGCTACACCTTC. Its translation: CASSSTGAANYGYTF.